The 17 T cell receptor beta chains below all came from one sample that was sequenced in a study of blood T cell repertoires in COVID-19. The repertoire was sequenced with immunoSEQ multiplex PCR; TCRdb's copy has only in-frame clones and lacks some. The sample holds hundreds of thousands of clones, more than 70% seen once. Sample: peripheral blood. All receptors come from a woman aged 45-59 years who had recovered from COVID-19.

The gene calls are TRBV6-5 and TRBJ2-5; weak D call: TRBD1 (6 bases). The germline V gene has CDR1 MNHEY and CDR2 SVGAGI. V lost 6 bases, J lost 0 bases, and 14 bases lay in between. There are 15 residues in the CDR3. The CDR3 region is CASRNTGTYQETQYF. The DNA for the CDR3 is TGTGCCAGCAGAAATACAGGGACCTACCAAGAGACCCAGTACTTC.

This CDR3 reads CASSPPLGGAEQYF. In DNA form, the CDR3 reads TGTGCCAGCTCACCACCCCTCGGGGGGGCCGAGCAGTACTTC. This chain links TRBV18 with TRBJ2-7; 8 bases are a match to TRBD2. The germline gives CDR1 KGHSH, CDR2 LQKENI. The CDR3 loop spans 14 amino acids. J lost 6 bases, V lost 0 bases, and 4 bases had no gene match.

V gene TRBV28 combines with J gene TRBJ1-5, with 11 nucleotides matching TRBD1. Trimming took 4 bases from V and 5 from J; bases not matched to a gene: 7. This CDR3 region has 16 residues. Germline CDR1 MDHEN, CDR2 SYDVKM. CDR3 amino acids: CASSSIRTGGDQPQHF. CDR3 bases: TGTGCCAGCAGTTCGATACGGACAGGGGGCGATCAGCCCCAGCATTTT.

CDR3 nucleotides: TGTGCCAGCAGCTTGGCAGCGGCGGGACAGGGGTACTACGAGCAGTACTTC. Protein product: CASSLAAAGQGYYEQYF. The gene calls are TRBV5-8 and TRBJ2-7; TRBD1 agrees at 10 bases. Germline lookup yields CDR1 SGHTS and CDR2 YDEGEE. V trimming: 0 bases; J trimming: 3 bases; junction bases outside the gene matches: 9. This CDR3 region has 17 residues.

The V and J genes are TRBV28 and TRBJ1-4; TRBD1 matches at 9 bases. Unmatched junction bases numbered 10, after V lost 6 bases and J lost 8 bases. This CDR3 region has 15 residues. Looked up from germline, CDR1 is MDHEN and CDR2 is SYDVKM. The CDR3 DNA sequence: TGTGCCAGCAGCACTACAGGGGGCGCGGACGAAAAACTGTTTTTT. Its protein product is CASSTTGGADEKLFF. Looking up the rest from reference TRBV28 and TRBJ1-4 gives the full variable domain: DVKVTQSSRYLVKRTGEKVFLECVQDMDHENMFWYRQDPGLGLRLIYFSYDVKMKEKGDIPEGYSVSREKKERFSLILESASTNQTSMYLCASSTTGGADEKLFFGSGTQLSVL.

For this clone: The same CDR3 arises from other DNA sequences in this sample as well. The chain couples TRBV5-1 to TRBJ1-1, with D unclear. CDR1 and CDR2 from the germline V gene are SGHRS and YFSETQ. The CDR3 totals 13 residues. The V gene lost 2 bases and the J gene lost 0 bases, with 5 bases spanning the gap. In DNA, the CDR3 is TGCGCCAGCAGCTTAGCCGTGAACACTGAAGCTTTCTTT. This codes for CASSLAVNTEAFF.

The CDR3 reads CASSYRVSRPQHF. The CDR3 nucleotides read TGTGCCAGCAGTTACAGGGTTAGCCGGCCCCAGCATTTT. J is TRBJ1-5 and V is TRBV27; tentatively, D is TRBD1 (6 bases). The CDR3 is made up of 13 amino acids. Germline CDR1 and CDR2: MNHEY and SMNVEV (reference sequence). Between the trimmed V and J ends, which lost 4 bases and 9 bases, there was a span of 13 bases.

The rearrangement uses TRBV7-9 and TRBJ2-5; TRBD2 matches 8 bases. Germline assignment: CDR1 SEHNR and CDR2 FQNEAQ (reference sequence). The trim removed 5 bases at V and 1 base at J, leaving 6 bases unmatched. The CDR3 loop spans 15 amino acids. The CDR3 loop is CASSPGTSRQETQYF. The CDR3 DNA sequence: TGTGCCAGCAGCCCCGGGACTAGTCGCCAAGAGACCCAGTACTTC. Based on the CDR3 plus reference TRBV7-9 and TRBJ2-5, the full variable domain is DTGVSQNPRHKITKRGQNVTFRCDPISEHNRLYWYRQTLGQGPEFLTYFQNEAQLEKSRLLSDRFSAERPKGSFSTLEIQRTEQGDSAMYLCASSPGTSRQETQYFGPGTRLLVL.

The chain is built from TRBV5-4 and TRBJ2-3, with 10 bases that match TRBD1. This CDR3 is built from 17 residues. CDR1 SGHNT and CDR2 YYREEE come from the germline V gene (reference sequence). With V trimmed by 3 bases and J by 1 base, 8 bases remained unmatched. In DNA form, the CDR3 reads TGTGCCAGCAGCTATCGATTGGGGACAGGGGGCACAGATACGCAGTATTTT. Protein product: CASSYRLGTGGTDTQYF.

CDR3 coding DNA: TGTGCCAGCAGCGCCAGACAGGAGCTGAACACTGAAGCTTTCTTT. Translating gives CASSARQELNTEAFF. V and J are TRBV9 and TRBJ1-1, with TRBD1 as a possible D gene (6 bases). The germline V gene encodes CDR1 SGDLS and CDR2 YYNGEE. The CDR3 extends over 15 amino acids. With 3 bases removed from V and 0 bases from J, the gap between germline ends came to 12 bases.

This chain uses TRBV28 with TRBJ2-7, with TRBD1 matching over 7 bases. The CDR3 is made up of 13 amino acids. Germline assignment: CDR1 MDHEN and CDR2 SYDVKM. Trimming cost V 8 bases and J 5 bases; bases outside gene matches: 9. The CDR3 DNA follows: TGTGCCAGCCACCCAGGGGGTCTGAACGAGCAGTACTTC. Protein: CASHPGGLNEQYF.

V gene TRBV27 combines with J gene TRBJ2-5, with D possibly matching TRBD1 (7 bases). Germline-derived CDR1 and CDR2 are MNHEY and SMNVEV (reference sequence). The CDR3 is made up of 14 amino acids. Deletions cut 3 bases from V and 5 bases from J, with 13 bases between. CDR3: CASSFGGGFETQYF. CDR3 bases: TGTGCCAGCAGTTTTGGAGGGGGCTTCGAGACCCAGTACTTC.

The chain has TRBV19 and TRBJ1-4; D might be TRBD1 (6 bases). Germline loops: CDR1 LNHDA, CDR2 SQIVND (reference sequence). This CDR3 is 15 amino acids long. Trimming took off 4 bases at V and 3 bases at J, with 12 bases between the two ends. The CDR3, as DNA: TGTGCCAGTAGTACGGGGGGCGCGGCTAATGAAAAACTGTTTTTT. Protein product: CASSTGGAANEKLFF.

V and J are TRBV7-2 and TRBJ1-1; TRBD1 is a possible D gene (6 bases). V shed 6 bases and J shed 2 bases, with 10 bases lying between them. The CDR3 totals 13 residues. Germline V CDR1 and CDR2: SGHTA, FQGNSA. The CDR3 DNA follows: TGTGCCAGCAGACTGGACAGAAACACTGAAGCTTTCTTT. It is translated as CASRLDRNTEAFF.

The genes are TRBV25-1 and TRBJ1-3; D is ambiguous. Trimming removed 3 bases at V and 7 bases at J, with 13 bases between. Looked up from germline, CDR1 is MGHDK and CDR2 is SYGVNS. There are 14 residues in the CDR3. The CDR3 region has the DNA TGTGCCAGCAGTGATTATTCTGTCAGGAACACCATATATTTT. It specifies CASSDYSVRNTIYF.

The gene calls are TRBV15 and TRBJ1-5; the D gene is possibly TRBD1 (5 bases). Per germline, CDR1 LNHNV and CDR2 YYDKDF (reference sequence). The CDR3 extends over 15 amino acids. V was shortened by 0 bases and J by 1 base, with 7 bases between the two germline ends. CDR3 loop: CATSRDGGSNQPQHF. CDR3 coding DNA: TGTGCCACCAGCAGAGATGGGGGGAGCAATCAGCCCCAGCATTTT.

The rearrangement joins TRBV20-1 to TRBJ1-2; D gene uncertain. The germline V gene encodes CDR1 DFQATT and CDR2 SNEGSKA (reference sequence). The V and J ends lost 8 bases and 5 bases respectively, with 12 bases between them. The CDR3 runs 11 residues. CDR3 sequence (DNA): TGCAGTTCGGGTTTACCATATGGCTACACCTTC. Translation gives CSSGLPYGYTF.